This TCR beta chain was sequenced during a study of OX40 agonist ivuxolimab in advanced cancers. As concerns this clone: Antigen: not known.

Systemic immunosuppression or a history of autoimmune disease excluded patients. Baseline, cycle 4 day 1, and cycle 7 day 1 were the blood sampling points. Trimming removed 4 bases at V and 1 base at J, with 14 bases between. This CDR3 contains 15 residues. From germline, CDR1 is MNHEY and CDR2 SVGAGI. Study conclusions and caveats: At doses 0.1 to 3.0 mg/kg, CD4+ and CD8+ clones expanded.

TCRdb keeps only in-frame clones here, not all; method: immunoSEQ multiplex PCR. The sample includes 60,000 to 80,000 clones, approximately 90% of them seen just once. The sequencing used CD4+ or CD8+ T cells sorted from blood, collected in a trial of the OX40 agonist ivuxolimab. The TCR comes from an adult with an advanced solid tumor such as melanoma, head and neck, liver or kidney cancer. V is TRBV6-5 and J is TRBJ2-7; D is uncertain. The CDR3 DNA sequence: TGTGCCAGCAGTTCGCCAGCCTCCCGATCCTACGAGCAGTACTTC. Amino acid sequence: CASSSPASRSYEQYF.